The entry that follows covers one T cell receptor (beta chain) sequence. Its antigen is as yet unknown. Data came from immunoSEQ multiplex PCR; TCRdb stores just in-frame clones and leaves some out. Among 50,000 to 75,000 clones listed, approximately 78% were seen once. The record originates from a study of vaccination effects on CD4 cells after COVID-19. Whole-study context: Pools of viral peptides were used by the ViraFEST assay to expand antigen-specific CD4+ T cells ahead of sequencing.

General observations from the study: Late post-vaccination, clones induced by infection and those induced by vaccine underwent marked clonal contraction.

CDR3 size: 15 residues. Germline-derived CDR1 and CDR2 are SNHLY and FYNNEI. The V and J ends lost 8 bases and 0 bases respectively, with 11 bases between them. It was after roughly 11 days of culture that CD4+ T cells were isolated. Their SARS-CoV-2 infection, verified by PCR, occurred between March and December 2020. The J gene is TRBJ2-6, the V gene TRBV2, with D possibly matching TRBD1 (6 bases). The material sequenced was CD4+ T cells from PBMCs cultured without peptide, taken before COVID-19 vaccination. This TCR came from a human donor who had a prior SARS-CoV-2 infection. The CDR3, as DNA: TGTGCCAGCGGACAGAACCCCTCTGGGGCCAACGTCCTGACTTTC. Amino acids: CASGQNPSGANVLTF.